The clone carrying this TCR beta chain has a count of ten or more. Its antigen remains unknown. The entirety of the isolated RNA underwent reverse transcription, so expressed TCRB transcripts were sequenced. The repertoire was sequenced with immunoSEQ multiplex PCR; TCRdb's copy has only in-frame clones and lacks some. In the table there are fewer than 500,000 clones, about 15% of which are singletons. The data stem from a study of beta chain features in type 1 diabetes. The study, taken as a whole, reports: TCRB CDR3 length was moderately but significantly reduced in all four CD4+ subsets of Type 1 diabetes patients.

Trimming removed 2 bases at V and 7 bases at J, with 5 bases between. Germline CDR1 reads SQVTM; CDR2 reads ANQGSEA. The CDR3 spans 10 residues. Sequencing input: naive CD4+ T cells from blood. The clonotype was recovered from a man aged 25 to 40 in good health. The chain joins TRBV29-1 to TRBJ1-1, with D unclear. The DNA for the CDR3 is TGCAGCGTTGAAACAGTTGAAGCTTTCTTT. Protein: CSVETVEAFF.